This note documents a single T cell receptor beta chain sequence. This sample was included in a study of blood T cell repertoires in COVID-19. V gave up 3 bases and J gave up 4 bases, with 16 bases separating them. Germline V lookup: CDR1 LGHNA, CDR2 YNFKEQ. CDR3 size: 16 residues. Method: immunoSEQ multiplex PCR; TCRdb's copy keeps in-frame clones and lacks some. Counted here are 200,000 to 250,000 clones, roughly 90% occurring once; the ten biggest clones make up around 0.84%. The chain links TRBV4-2 to TRBJ1-5, with D maybe TRBD1 (6 bases). The source material was peripheral blood. The source of this sequence is a man in his fifties or sixties with COVID-19, enrolled during active disease. The CDR3 reads CASSQPSRGANQPQHF. In DNA form, the CDR3 reads TGTGCCAGCAGCCAGCCGAGTCGGGGGGCTAATCAGCCCCAGCATTTT.